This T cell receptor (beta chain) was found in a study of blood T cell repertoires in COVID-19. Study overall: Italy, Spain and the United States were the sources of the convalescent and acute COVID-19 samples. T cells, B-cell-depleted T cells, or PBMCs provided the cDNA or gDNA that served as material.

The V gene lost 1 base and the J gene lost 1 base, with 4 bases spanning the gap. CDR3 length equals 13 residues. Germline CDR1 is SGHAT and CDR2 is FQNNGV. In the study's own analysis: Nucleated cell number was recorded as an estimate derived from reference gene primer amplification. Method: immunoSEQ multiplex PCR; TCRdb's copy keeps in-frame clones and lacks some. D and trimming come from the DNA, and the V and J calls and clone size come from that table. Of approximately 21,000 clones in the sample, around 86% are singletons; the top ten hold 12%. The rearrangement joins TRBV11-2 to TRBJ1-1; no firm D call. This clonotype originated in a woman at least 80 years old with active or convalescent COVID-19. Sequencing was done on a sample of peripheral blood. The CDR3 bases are TGTGCCAGCAGCTTAGCCCGGAACACTGAAGCTTTCTTT. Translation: CASSLARNTEAFF.